This T cell receptor (beta chain) was found in a study of T cells after yellow fever vaccination (dated by TCRdb to the late 2010s). Notes on the research overall: Libraries from fractions with low cell numbers were prepared with the SMART-Seq v4 Ultra Low Input RNA kit. Two healthy male donors made up the cohort, one aged 18 to 30 years and the other aged 30 to 40 years. To track T-cell clones before and after primary and booster YFV17D yellow fever vaccination, bulk TCR alpha and beta repertoires were sequenced longitudinally. Bulk PBMC replicates and cell subsets were isolated from blood drawn at multiple timepoints before and after both primary and secondary immunization.

As concerns this clonotype: This clone's antigen is unknown. No base quality information exists; no much larger clone differs at one position.

Overall results and qualifications from the work: Most clones expanded after primary vaccination were re-detected after the booster (96% of CD4 and around nine tenths of CD8), suggesting broad memory maintenance. FACS-sorted repertoires could contain abundant contaminating clonotypes from the bulk population, so computational filtering was required. Because the study included only two donors, the extent to which the findings can be generalized is limited. A small share of clonotypes was detected in both CD4 and CD8 compartments, with the overlap likely arising from convergent recombination. The secondary T-cell response was found to be weaker but faster than the primary response, with a peak reached on day 5 rather than on day 15.

This sample's treatment or condition label indicates: live attenuated yellow fever vaccine strain. A standard Ficoll-Paque protocol was used to isolate PBMCs from peripheral blood. Dynabeads CD4 and CD8 positive selection kits were used to isolate CD4 and CD8 T-cell fractions. TriZol was used to extract RNA from bulk PBMCs, CD4 and CD8 fractions, and dextramer-positive and dextramer-negative fractions. Sequencing took place on an Illumina NovaSeq 6000. TCR cDNA was made using 5'RACE template switching, a step that added a universal primer site and unique molecular identifiers. cDNA synthesis was primed from both the TCR alpha and TCR beta constant segments. Library amplification used two PCR steps, and the second PCR step added sample barcodes and sequencing adapters. Libraries were sequenced on Illumina HiSeq 2500 (2x100 bp) or NovaSeq (2x150 bp). For the original study's pipeline: MIGEC was used to demultiplex reads and collapse the reads into UMI consensus sequences, and MiXCR was used for V(D)J alignment. Vaccine-responding clonotypes were defined with edgeR using replicate PBMC samples, requiring FDR below 0.01 and a log2 fold change above 5 up to day 15. Bulk clonotypes were assigned CD4 or CD8 identity according to which sequenced CD4 or CD8 repertoire held them at higher abundance. TCRdb reworked the public reads: Q25 trimming with fastp, MiXCR clone assembly, productive beta chains retained. Merged by CDR3 protein, the rows form single entries marked with the most common genes and DNA. The V and J calls were not made by the authors but by TCRdb's processing. This sample gives 150,000 to 200,000 distinct CDR3 sequences in total; roughly 9.6% of them show up just once. Of the sample, 36% falls within the top ten clones.

The germline V gene supplies CDR1 SGHVS and CDR2 FNYEAQ. V loses 0 bases, J loses 3 bases, and the germline ends lie 9 bases apart. Counted from cysteine to phenylalanine, this CDR3 has 15 amino acids. Kept here is only the CDR3 DNA, which spans 45 bases and is read in frame from base 1. Recombination connected TRBV7-6 to TRBJ1-3; a tentative D call is TRBD1 (5 bases match). This TCR was sampled from a man aged 18 to 30 who received the YFV17D yellow fever vaccine. The sample here was CD8+ T cells sorted from PBMCs, taken 15 days after the yellow fever booster vaccination. The DNA is as follows: TGTGCCAGCAGCTTAGCCGGGGCGTATGGAAACACCATATATTTT. It codes for CASSLAGAYGNTIYF.